Below are 2 T cell receptor beta chains sequenced from a single sample in a study of blood T cell repertoires in COVID-19. Repertoires were generated with immunoSEQ multiplex PCR, while TCRdb's copy carries only in-frame clones and drops some. Seen here are about 250,000 clones, 85% observed once, and the top ten hold approximately 8.2%. The sequencing sample was made of PBMCs or T cells enriched from blood (not recorded which). The origin of the receptors is a woman between 50 and 59 years old with acute COVID-19.

The V and J genes are TRBV5-1 and TRBJ1-4; tentatively, D is TRBD1 (6 bases). Germline V gives CDR1 SGHRS, CDR2 YFSETQ. The V end lost 1 base, the J end lost 6 bases, and 10 bases lay between the germline ends. The CDR3 consists of 14 residues. As DNA, the CDR3 is TGCGCCAGCAGCTTGCTGCCAGGGGATGAAAAACTGTTTTTT. Translation: CASSLLPGDEKLFF. Supplemented by reference TRBV5-1 and TRBJ1-4, the full variable domain reads KAGVTQTPRYLIKTRGQQVTLSCSPISGHRSVSWYQQTPGQGLQFLFEYFSETQRNKGNFPGRFSGRQFSNSRSEMNVSTLELGDSALYLCASSLLPGDEKLFFGSGTQLSVL.

The genes are TRBV7-2 and TRBJ1-2, with 9 positions matching TRBD1. Losses at the gene ends were 4 bases for V and 4 bases for J; bases not matched to a gene: 13. This CDR3 comprises 17 residues. From germline, CDR1 is SGHTA and CDR2 FQGNSA. The CDR3 region has the DNA TGTGCCAGCAGCTACTCTTTAACCGACAGGGGGGTCTATGGCTACACCTTC. Translation: CASSYSLTDRGVYGYTF.